This T cell receptor (beta chain) was sequenced during a study of control samples from healthy donors and cancer patients. V lost 5 bases to trimming and J lost 1 base, with 8 bases between them. CDR1 SGHAT and CDR2 FQNNGV come from the germline V gene. The CDR3 totals 13 residues. With regard to this clone: A read error may be the cause here, since a much bigger clone is one base away.

Profiling relied on immunoSEQ multiplex PCR, and the TCRdb table lists in-frame clones only, not all of them. The sample yields about 250,000 clones, over 75% seen once. This chain uses TRBV11-2 with TRBJ1-1; D is uncertain. This TCR derives from a woman aged 60-75 years with lung cancer. Specimen: PBMCs. CDR3 in amino acids: CASSLRGNTEAFF. The CDR3 nucleotides are TGTGCCAGCAGCCTCCGGGGGAACACTGAAGCTTTCTTT. The full variable domain, its missing parts supplied by reference TRBV11-2 and TRBJ1-1, is EAGVAQSPRYKIIEKRQSVAFWCNPISGHATLYWYQQILGQGPKLLIQFQNNGVVDDSQLPKDRFSAERLKGVDSTLKIQPAKLEDSAVYLCASSLRGNTEAFFGQGTRLTVV.